This T cell receptor (beta chain) was obtained from a study of cytomegalovirus exposure and HLA in healthy donors. Study-wide results and limits: A missense variant in DCLRE1C was later tied to TCR beta V- and J-gene trimming.

Note on this clone: Antigen: not known. Germline is not matched at one junction end, which may reflect a read error.

Germline CDR1 MNHNS, CDR2 SASEGT. The CDR3 is made up of 18 amino acids. PCR was performed using 60 Vbeta and 13 Jbeta primers. Sequencing was performed with immunoSEQ multiplex PCR; in TCRdb, only in-frame clones are kept and a portion is missing. This sample has nearly 200,000 clones, with approximately 85% found just once. Sequencing was done on a sample of PBMCs. The receptor was derived from a woman between 45 and 60 years old in good health and CMV-seropositive. The chain couples TRBV6-1 to TRBJ2-4; 12 nucleotides line up with TRBD2. The chain's CDR3 is CASSERGLAGGTKNSQYF. The CDR3 DNA reads as TGTGCCAGCAGTGAAAGGGGGCTAGCGGGGGGGACCAAAAACAGTCAGTACTTC.